Each of the 16 T cell receptor beta chains below was sequenced from the same sample in a study of early T cells in non-severe SARS-CoV-2 infection. TCRdb re-called the 5' RACE reads through MiXCR, storing one row per CDR3 protein. This sample yields roughly 80,000 distinct CDR3 sequences, of which roughly 5.7% are seen a single time; about 8% belongs to the top ten. The sequenced sample was whole blood. The receptors were sampled from an adult who was a healthcare worker with PCR-confirmed SARS-CoV-2 infection or an uninfected control (not recorded which).

A few counts support this clonotype. The rearrangement uses TRBV6-5 and TRBJ2-4, with D perhaps matching TRBD1 (5 bases). From germline, CDR1 is MNHEY and CDR2 SVGAGI. The V gene lost 4 bases and the J gene lost 10 bases, with 14 bases spanning the gap. The CDR3 extends over 13 amino acids. CDR3 region: CASSFRLGAIQYF. In nucleotides, the CDR3 is TGTGCCAGCAGTTTTCGTCTTGGGGCGATTCAGTACTTC.

This clonotype was picked up a small number of times. The genes are TRBV6-2 or TRBV6-3 and TRBJ2-3; possibly TRBD1 for D (5 bases). The CDR3 totals 14 residues. CDR1 is MNHEY, CDR2 SVGEGT, per germline. The ends were cut back, 7 bases at V and 6 bases at J, with 17 bases in the middle. Written as DNA, the CDR3 is TGTGCCAGCACCTTACGGCTAGGGGCGGATACGCAGTATTTT. Translation: CASTLRLGADTQYF.

There are a few counts of this clonotype. This chain joins TRBV29-1 and TRBJ2-1; TRBD2 agrees at 7 bases. The CDR3 consists of 13 residues. J gave up 6 bases and V 4 bases, and 6 bases lay outside the gene matches. The germline V gene has CDR1 SQVTM and CDR2 ANQGSEA. The CDR3 nucleotides read TGCAGCGTTGCCAGCGGGGCTATCAATGAGCAGTTCTTC. Encoded protein: CSVASGAINEQFF.

This rearrangement joins TRBV6-5 to TRBJ2-3; TRBD1 aligns across 7 bases. The germline V gene encodes CDR1 MNHEY and CDR2 SVGAGI. V was clipped by 6 bases and J by 2 bases; unmatched bases: 8. The CDR3 loop spans 15 amino acids. The CDR3 bases are TGTGCCAGCAGGCGACAGGGCCTGGCCACAGATACGCAGTATTTT. This translates into CASRRQGLATDTQYF.

The sample holds a few counts of this clonotype. The genes are TRBV18 and TRBJ2-1; D is unresolved. CDR1 KGHSH and CDR2 LQKENI come from the germline V gene. This CDR3 contains 14 residues. The V end lost 3 bases, the J end lost 10 bases, and 16 bases lay between the germline ends. In nucleotides, the CDR3 is TGTGCCAGCTCACCTCCGGCCCCCCTGGGCGAGCAGTTCTTC. Residues: CASSPPAPLGEQFF.

This clonotype was found many times. This sequence joins TRBV6-5 and TRBJ1-4; 7 nucleotides line up with TRBD1. V shed 1 base and J 15 bases; nucleotides not matched to a gene: 8. This CDR3 has 13 residues. Germline V gene lookup returns CDR1 MNHEY and CDR2 SVGAGI. The CDR3 DNA is TGTGCCAGCAGTTACTTCAGAGGGACAGAAATGTTTTTT. This codes for CASSYFRGTEMFF.

This clonotype appeared a few times. This CDR3 is CASSVGAGRTNEQFF. The CDR3 DNA reads as TGTGCCAGCAGCGTAGGGGCGGGAAGAACTAATGAGCAGTTCTTC. V is TRBV9 and J is TRBJ2-1; tentatively, D is TRBD2 (6 bases). The V gene lost 0 bases and the J gene lost 7 bases, with 14 bases spanning the gap. The germline CDR1 and CDR2 sequences are SGDLS and YYNGEE. The CDR3 loop spans 15 amino acids.

This clonotype was seen a handful of times. The genes are TRBV7-9 and TRBJ2-1; TRBD2 aligns across 11 bases. Germline CDR1 and CDR2: SEHNR and FQNEAQ (reference sequence). Germline trimming cut 2 bases from V and 7 bases from J; bases unmatched to any gene: 13. The CDR3 runs 18 residues. The CDR3 nucleotides are TGTGCCAGCAGCTTATCGAAGCTAGCGGGGGGTATTAGGAATGAGCAGTTCTTC. Translated: CASSLSKLAGGIRNEQFF.

This clonotype has a count of ten or more. The gene calls are TRBV10-2 and TRBJ2-7; 7 bases fit TRBD2. J gave up 2 bases and V 4 bases, and 2 bases lay outside the gene matches. The CDR3 has 13 residues. CDR1 WSHSY and CDR2 SAAADI come from the germline V gene. The CDR3 DNA follows: TGCGCCAGCAGTGCGGGGGGACCCTACGAGCAGTACTTC. Residues: CASSAGGPYEQYF.

This clonotype has just a few counts. The chain has TRBV6-6 and TRBJ1-5; possible D gene TRBD1, 6 bases. Trimming took 6 bases from V and 6 from J, leaving 15 bases between them. CDR3 length: 14 amino acids. CDR1 is MNHNY, CDR2 SVGAGI, per germline (reference sequence). The CDR3 sequence: CASRAGVGTQPQHF. DNA of the CDR3: TGTGCCAGCAGAGCAGGGGTGGGCACTCAGCCCCAGCATTTT.

This clonotype came up a few times. The V and J genes are TRBV20-1 and TRBJ2-1; TRBD1 might be the D (5 bases). Trimming cost V 0 bases and J 9 bases, with 15 bases left between them. Germline loops: CDR1 DFQATT, CDR2 SNEGSKA (reference sequence). The CDR3 runs 14 residues. CDR3 DNA: TGCAGTGCTAGAGATCGACAGACCCATCGTGAGCAGTTCTTC. Translation gives CSARDRQTHREQFF.

V is TRBV11-2 and J is TRBJ1-2, with D perhaps matching TRBD1 (6 bases). V lost 3 bases and J 8 bases, leaving 13 bases between the germline ends. The germline V gene has CDR1 SGHAT and CDR2 FQNNGV. This CDR3 has 13 residues. The CDR3 nucleotides read TGTGCCAGCAGCTTCACAGGGAACGGCGGCTACACCTTC. Translation gives CASSFTGNGGYTF.

In its sample, this clonotype was seen many times. This rearrangement joins TRBV6-5 to TRBJ2-1; 9 positions agree with TRBD1. This CDR3 spans 14 amino acids. CDR1 is MNHEY and CDR2 is SVGAGI in the germline V gene. The V segment lost 2 bases and the J segment 10 bases; nucleotides outside the gene matches: 6. CDR3 in DNA: TGTGCCAGCAGTTACCTGGGACAGGGAAACGAGCAGTTCTTC. It encodes CASSYLGQGNEQFF.

This clonotype came up many times. This sequence joins TRBV5-1 and TRBJ1-5; D not resolved. The ends were cut back, 0 bases at V and 5 bases at J, with 9 bases in the middle. Germline CDR1 and CDR2: SGHRS and YFSETQ. The CDR3 sequence is 14 residues long. CDR3: CASSLESADQPQHF. The CDR3 DNA reads as TGCGCCAGCAGCTTGGAATCGGCCGATCAGCCCCAGCATTTT.

Many counts were recorded for this clonotype. The V call is TRBV5-1, the J call TRBJ1-4; perhaps TRBD1 as D (5 bases). The germline CDR1 and CDR2 sequences are SGHRS and YFSETQ. V gave up 4 bases and J gave up 5 bases, with 15 bases separating them. The CDR3 extends over 15 amino acids. The CDR3 DNA is TGCGCCAGCAGCCCTACAACGACAGAGAATGAAAAACTGTTTTTT. Residues: CASSPTTTENEKLFF.

The chain employs TRBV9 and TRBJ2-3, with D unresolved. V was trimmed by 6 bases and J by 4 bases, leaving 12 bases between them. The germline V gene encodes CDR1 SGDLS and CDR2 YYNGEE. The CDR3 consists of 13 residues. CDR3 in DNA: TGTGCCAGCACCCTGGATGGCGCAGATACGCAGTATTTT. Translation gives CASTLDGADTQYF.